One sample yielded the 7 T cell receptor beta chains listed below, sequenced in a study of CD8 T cells in Susac syndrome. The RNA input was about 0.5 to 1 ug, and it was reverse transcribed with random hexamers. Each CDR3 protein is one row after TCRdb ran MiXCR on the immunoSEQ multiplex PCR reads. The profile shows over 150,000 distinct CDR3 sequences, 90% to 95% of them singletons. The source material was CD4+ T cells from PBMCs. Source of these receptors: a human donor with multiple sclerosis.

The chain has TRBV27 and TRBJ1-3, with D maybe TRBD1 (5 bases). This CDR3 region has 16 residues. The V gene lost 5 bases and the J gene lost 3 bases, with 17 bases spanning the gap. Germline V CDR1 and CDR2: MNHEY, SMNVEV (reference sequence). CDR3 in amino acids: CASSPSLRGSGNTIYF. In nucleotides, the CDR3 is TGTGCCAGCAGTCCCTCCCTCCGGGGGAGTGGAAACACCATATATTTT.

This chain uses TRBV27 with TRBJ2-1; the D gene could be TRBD1 or TRBD2 (5 bases each). This CDR3 has 9 residues. The germline V and J ends were trimmed by 8 bases and 9 bases, with 5 bases remaining between them. Germline CDR1 reads MNHEY; CDR2 reads SMNVEV (reference sequence). As DNA, the CDR3 is TGTGCCAGCGGGGGTGAGCAGTTCTTC. It is translated as CASGGEQFF.

The genes are TRBV4-1 and TRBJ2-3; 8 bases map to TRBD2. Germline CDR1 MGHRA, CDR2 YSYEKL. This CDR3 contains 14 residues. Trimming cost V 6 bases and J 6 bases; bases outside gene matches: 8. The CDR3 is CASRSTSGPDTQYF. The DNA of the CDR3 is TGCGCCAGCAGGTCTACTAGCGGCCCCGATACGCAGTATTTT.

The V call is TRBV10-3, the J call TRBJ1-6, with a weak D call TRBD1 (5 bases). V lost 2 bases, J lost 14 bases, and 19 bases lay in between. Germline CDR1 and CDR2: ENHRY and SYGVKD. This CDR3 region has 15 residues. The CDR3 region has the DNA TGTGCCATCAGTGAGGGGCCGACGGGGGATCGGACCCTCCACTTT. Its protein is CAISEGPTGDRTLHF.

CDR3 nucleotide sequence: TGCGCCAGCAGCTTGGATTTCGCTAGCGGGAGGCTCGAGACCCAGTACTTC. Translating gives CASSLDFASGRLETQYF. The V and J genes are TRBV5-1 and TRBJ2-5; 11 bases line up with TRBD2. Germline CDR1 SGHRS, CDR2 YFSETQ. The V segment lost 0 bases and the J segment 5 bases; nucleotides outside the gene matches: 9. The CDR3 runs to 17 residues.

CDR3 in amino acids: CASSLGGTGSGKTEAFF. CDR3 sequence (DNA): TGTGCCAGCAGCTTAGGTGGGACAGGGTCTGGAAAAACTGAAGCTTTCTTT. The V call is TRBV7-9, the J call TRBJ1-1; 9 bases fit TRBD1. The germline V gene has CDR1 SEHNR and CDR2 FQNEAQ (reference sequence). J lost 5 bases, V lost 1 base, and 11 bases had no gene match. CDR3 length: 17 amino acids.

The chain links TRBV15 to TRBJ1-5; the D is unclear. The CDR3 covers 16 residues. V lost 8 bases and J 2 bases, leaving 19 bases between the germline ends. Germline CDR1 reads LNHNV; CDR2 reads YYDKDF (reference sequence). For the CDR3, the DNA is TGTGCCACCGACCACGGGCGCGGGCTGGGCAATCAGCCCCAGCATTTT. This sequence encodes CATDHGRGLGNQPQHF.